This T cell receptor beta chain was identified in a study of CD8 T cells in Susac syndrome. RNA, at about 0.45 to 1 ug, was reverse transcribed with random hexamers. Each CDR3 protein gets one entry after TCRdb re-called the immunoSEQ multiplex PCR reads with MiXCR. Seen here are about 53,000 distinct CDR3 sequences, more than 85% observed once, and the top ten hold 0.75%. Germline V lookup: CDR1 GTSNPN, CDR2 SVGIG (reference sequence). The CDR3 is 12 residues long. V was pared by 5 bases and J by 14 bases, with 16 bases between. The sample holds a few counts of this clonotype. This TCR came from a human donor with Susac syndrome. The genes are TRBV30 and TRBJ1-6; D gene uncertain. The sample taken for sequencing was CD8+ T cells from PBMCs. The CDR3 DNA reads as TGTGCCTGGGACGGAGAAGCCGCTTCCCTCCACTTT. Translated, it gives CAWDGEAASLHF.